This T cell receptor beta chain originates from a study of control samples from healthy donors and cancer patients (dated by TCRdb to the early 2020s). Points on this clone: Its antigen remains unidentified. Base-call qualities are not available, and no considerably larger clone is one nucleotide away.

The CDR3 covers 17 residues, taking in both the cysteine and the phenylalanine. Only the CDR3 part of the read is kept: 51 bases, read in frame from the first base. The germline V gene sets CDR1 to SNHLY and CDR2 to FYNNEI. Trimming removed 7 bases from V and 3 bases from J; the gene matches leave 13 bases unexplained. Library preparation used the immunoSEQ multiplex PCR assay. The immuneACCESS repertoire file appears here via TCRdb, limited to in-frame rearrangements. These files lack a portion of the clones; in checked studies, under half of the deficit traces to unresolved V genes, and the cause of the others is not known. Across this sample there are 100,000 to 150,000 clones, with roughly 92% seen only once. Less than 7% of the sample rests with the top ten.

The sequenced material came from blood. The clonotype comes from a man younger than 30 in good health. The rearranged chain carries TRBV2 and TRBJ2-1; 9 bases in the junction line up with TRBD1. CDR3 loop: CASKLTTTGGSYNEQFF. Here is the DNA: TGTGCCAGCAAACTAACAACGACAGGGGGTAGCTACAATGAGCAGTTCTTC. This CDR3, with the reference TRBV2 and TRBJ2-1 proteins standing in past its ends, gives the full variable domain EPEVTQTPSHQVTQMGQEVILRCVPISNHLYFYWYRQILGQKVEFLVSFYNNEISEKSEIFDDQFSVERPDGSNFTLKIRSTKLEDSAMYFCASKLTTTGGSYNEQFFGPGTRLTVL.